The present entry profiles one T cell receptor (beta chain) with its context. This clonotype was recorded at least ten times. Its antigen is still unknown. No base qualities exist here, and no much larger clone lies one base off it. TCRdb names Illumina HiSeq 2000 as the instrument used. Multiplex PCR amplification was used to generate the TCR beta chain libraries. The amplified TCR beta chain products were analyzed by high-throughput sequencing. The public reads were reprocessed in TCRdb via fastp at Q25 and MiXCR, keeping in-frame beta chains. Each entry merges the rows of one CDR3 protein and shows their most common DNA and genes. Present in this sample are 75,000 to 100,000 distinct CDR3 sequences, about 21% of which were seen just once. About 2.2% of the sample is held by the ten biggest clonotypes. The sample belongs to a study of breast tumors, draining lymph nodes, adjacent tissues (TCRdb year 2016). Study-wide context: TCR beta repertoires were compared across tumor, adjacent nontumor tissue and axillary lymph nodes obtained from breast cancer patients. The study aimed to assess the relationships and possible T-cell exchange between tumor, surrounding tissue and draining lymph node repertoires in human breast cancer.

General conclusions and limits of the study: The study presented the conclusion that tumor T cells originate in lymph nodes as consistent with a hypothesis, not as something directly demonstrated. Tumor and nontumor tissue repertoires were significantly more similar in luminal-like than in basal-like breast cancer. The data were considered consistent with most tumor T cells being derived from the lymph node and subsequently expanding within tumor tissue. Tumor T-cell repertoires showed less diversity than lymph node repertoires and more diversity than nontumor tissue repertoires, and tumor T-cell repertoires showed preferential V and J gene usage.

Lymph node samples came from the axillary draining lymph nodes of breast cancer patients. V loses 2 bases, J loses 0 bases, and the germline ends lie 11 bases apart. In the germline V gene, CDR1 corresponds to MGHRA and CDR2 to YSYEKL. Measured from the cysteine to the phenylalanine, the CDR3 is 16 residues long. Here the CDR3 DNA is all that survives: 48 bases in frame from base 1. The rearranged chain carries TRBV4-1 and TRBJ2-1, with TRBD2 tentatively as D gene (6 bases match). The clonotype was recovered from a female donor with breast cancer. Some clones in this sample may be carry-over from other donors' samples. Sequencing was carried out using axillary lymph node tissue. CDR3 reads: CASSQLGTGSYNEQFF. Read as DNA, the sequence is TGCGCCAGCAGCCAACTCGGGACTGGCTCCTACAATGAGCAGTTCTTC.